A selection of T cell receptor beta chains follows, all from one sample in a study of T cells expressing NK-cell markers. Using the 5' RACE reads, TCRdb records one entry per CDR3 protein without DNA. The sample features 300,000 to 500,000 distinct CDR3 sequences, with around 11% in its top ten. The specimen sequenced was blood T cells: a sorted CD56 or NKG2C T cell subset, CD4+ or CD8+ T cells, or bulk PBMC T cells (not recorded which). The receptors were sampled from a woman in her forties or fifties in good health. Both conserved end residues are part of each CDR3.

j_gene	v_gene	CDR3aa
TRBJ2-3	TRBV29-1	CSVDQTTDTQYF
TRBJ2-7	TRBV5-1	CASSPGLTYEQYF
TRBJ2-5	TRBV29-1	CSADYTRGETQYF
TRBJ1-2	TRBV12-3/TRBV12-4	CASSFGTDKGYTF
TRBJ2-1	TRBV27	CASTESGSSYNEQFF
TRBJ2-1	TRBV11-1	CASSLEGTNNEQFF
TRBJ1-1	TRBV4-1	CASSQDRSNTEAFF
TRBJ1-5	TRBV5-5	CASSRMGGIEQPQHF
TRBJ2-5	TRBV11-2	CASSLRELAGQETQYF
TRBJ2-1	TRBV30	CANGQFSYNEQFF
TRBJ2-1	TRBV2	CASGGRPEQFF
TRBJ2-2	TRBV6-6	CASKSRLGSDTGELFF
TRBJ2-1	TRBV11-2	CASSFRLAAYNEQFF
TRBJ2-1	TRBV25-1	CASSEGNLVLAGEQFF
TRBJ1-4	TRBV12-3/TRBV12-4	CASTPPSGKLVFF
TRBJ2-3	TRBV20-1	CSASLGSTDTQYF
TRBJ2-5	TRBV15	CATSRGTGQETQYF
TRBJ2-1	TRBV6-2/TRBV6-3	CASSDFPFEQFF
TRBJ2-7	TRBV27	CASPSMIDPGQGIYEQYF
TRBJ2-3	TRBV12-3/TRBV12-4	CASSPLGAGGADTQYF
TRBJ2-7	TRBV10-3	CAISGARDRYF
TRBJ1-2	TRBV20-1	CSARDSPKFTSYTF
TRBJ2-3	TRBV24-1	CATGDRALTDTQYF
TRBJ2-2	TRBV4-2	CASSQRLAEWAGELFF
TRBJ2-7	TRBV12-3/TRBV12-4	CASTLSGSHSYEQYF
TRBJ2-2	TRBV5-1	CASSFEHPGLAGRSTGELFF
TRBJ2-7	TRBV12-3/TRBV12-4	CASSLVRGYEQYF
TRBJ2-3	TRBV9	CASSVTSLPDTQYF
TRBJ2-1	TRBV7-9	CASSLLLIGSYNEQFF
TRBJ2-1	TRBV20-1	CSARTSGRAGGNEQFF
TRBJ1-1	TRBV11-2	CASSLTGQGNGFF
TRBJ2-2	TRBV30	CAWSVQRGGELFF
TRBJ2-3	TRBV5-1	CASSYGRVTDTQYF
TRBJ2-4	TRBV6-1	CASSELSGSPGIQYF
TRBJ1-1	TRBV7-3	CASTLGPNTEAFF
TRBJ2-1	TRBV24-1	CATSDPGQGWYNEQFF
TRBJ2-7	TRBV7-3	CASSINPGQGPGEQYF
TRBJ2-1	TRBV7-9	CASSMHLLHEQFF
TRBJ2-5	TRBV15	CATSGGETSVLETQYF
TRBJ1-1	TRBV5-1	CASQRTGNTEAFF
TRBJ2-1	TRBV3-1	CASSQANSGEQFF
TRBJ2-5	TRBV12-3/TRBV12-4	CASSQIAGETQYF
TRBJ1-2	TRBV5-1	CASSAHTGTESYGYTF
TRBJ2-7	TRBV28	CASRFNYEQYF
TRBJ1-1	TRBV3-1	CASSQGGREAFF
TRBJ2-3	TRBV27	CASSLRENTDTQYF
TRBJ1-1	TRBV20-1	CSARDEKRRLPPGTEAFF
TRBJ2-7	TRBV14	CASSQVWGYYEQYF
TRBJ2-1	TRBV29-1	CSVPPPGQGWGEQFF
TRBJ2-2	TRBV12-3/TRBV12-4	CASSLNSGITGELFF
TRBJ2-5	TRBV9	CASSPLSGTLRETQYF
TRBJ2-1	TRBV19	CASNSVRGRGEQFF
TRBJ2-1	TRBV14	CASSPRDGWVTRQFF
TRBJ1-2	TRBV2	CASTEGNYGYTF
TRBJ2-7	TRBV20-1	CSASGLAERGGQYF
TRBJ2-1	TRBV9	CASSLGTRPHEQFF
TRBJ2-7	TRBV30	CAWSVFSGRAYEQYF
TRBJ2-2	TRBV11-3	CASSQTVNTGELFF